Listed below are T cell receptor beta chains from one sample, sequenced in a study of blood T cell repertoires in COVID-19. TCRdb keeps only in-frame clones here, not all; method: immunoSEQ multiplex PCR. The sample carries 200,000 to 250,000 clones, approximately 82% recorded once. Material: peripheral blood. These TCRs come from a woman older than 75 with acute or convalescent COVID-19. CDR3s include the opening cysteine and the closing phenylalanine or tryptophan. D genes are given only for firm matches. The size entry is marked missing in some rows and otherwise reads once, few, many or a size class.

CDR3 length: 18; clone size: .; D gene: .; J gene: TRBJ1-4; V gene: TRBV5-4; CDR3 protein: CASSLMLDRYSTNEKLFF; CDR3 DNA: TGTGCCAGCAGCTTGATGCTGGACAGATACTCAACTAATGAAAAACTGTTTTTT
CDR3 length: 15; clone size: .; D gene: TRBD1; J gene: TRBJ1-2; V gene: TRBV2; CDR3 protein: CASSESRGRGYGYTF; CDR3 DNA: TGTGCCAGCAGTGAGAGCAGGGGGCGCGGATATGGCTACACCTTC
CDR3 length: 16; clone size: .; D gene: TRBD1; J gene: TRBJ2-3; V gene: TRBV5-1; CDR3 protein: CASSSRDRDSTDTQYF; CDR3 DNA: TGCGCCAGCAGCTCCCGGGACAGGGACTCAACAGATACGCAGTATTTT
CDR3 length: 14; clone size: .; D gene: TRBD1; J gene: TRBJ1-1; V gene: TRBV5-1; CDR3 protein: CASSLTGENTEAFF; CDR3 DNA: TGCGCCAGCAGCCTCACAGGGGAGAACACTGAAGCTTTCTTT
CDR3 length: 13; clone size: .; D gene: .; J gene: TRBJ1-1; V gene: TRBV12-3/TRBV12-4; CDR3 protein: CASSSGKNTEAFF; CDR3 DNA: TGTGCCAGCAGTTCGGGAAAAAACACTGAAGCTTTCTTT
CDR3 length: 14; clone size: .; D gene: TRBD1; J gene: TRBJ1-2; V gene: TRBV9; CDR3 protein: CASSRLTGEYGYTF; CDR3 DNA: TGTGCCAGCAGCCGTCTTACAGGGGAATATGGCTACACCTTC
CDR3 length: 15; clone size: .; D gene: .; J gene: TRBJ2-7; V gene: TRBV19; CDR3 protein: CASSSGILTSYEQYF; CDR3 DNA: TGTGCCAGTAGTTCCGGGATCTTAACTTCCTACGAGCAGTACTTC
CDR3 length: 14; clone size: .; D gene: .; J gene: TRBJ1-4; V gene: TRBV4-1; CDR3 protein: CASSQVGDWEKLFF; CDR3 DNA: TGCGCCAGCAGCCAAGTCGGGGATTGGGAAAAACTGTTTTTT
CDR3 length: 15; clone size: .; D gene: TRBD1; J gene: TRBJ2-3; V gene: TRBV5-1; CDR3 protein: CASSLGQGVWDTQYF; CDR3 DNA: TGCGCCAGCAGCTTGGGGCAGGGGGTGTGGGATACGCAGTATTTT
CDR3 length: 11; clone size: few; D gene: .; J gene: TRBJ1-2; V gene: TRBV6-5; CDR3 protein: CASSPGYGYTF; CDR3 DNA: TGTGCCAGCAGCCCGGGATATGGCTACACCTTC
CDR3 length: 15; clone size: .; D gene: TRBD1; J gene: TRBJ1-5; V gene: TRBV7-2; CDR3 protein: CASSFYGRGPQPQHF; CDR3 DNA: TGTGCCAGCAGCTTCTACGGCAGGGGGCCTCAGCCCCAGCATTTT
CDR3 length: 16; clone size: .; D gene: TRBD1; J gene: TRBJ2-5; V gene: TRBV24-1; CDR3 protein: CATSDFGTGGLETQYF; CDR3 DNA: TGTGCCACCAGTGATTTTGGGACAGGGGGCCTGGAGACCCAGTACTTC
CDR3 length: 16; clone size: .; D gene: TRBD1; J gene: TRBJ1-2; V gene: TRBV15; CDR3 protein: CATSGDRGLSNYGYTF; CDR3 DNA: TGTGCCACCAGCGGGGACAGGGGGCTCTCTAACTATGGCTACACCTTC
CDR3 length: 15; clone size: .; D gene: .; J gene: TRBJ1-4; V gene: TRBV19; CDR3 protein: CASSYRAARGEKLFF; CDR3 DNA: TGTGCCAGTAGTTACCGGGCGGCCCGGGGTGAAAAACTGTTTTTT
CDR3 length: 12; clone size: .; D gene: .; J gene: TRBJ1-2; V gene: TRBV5-1; CDR3 protein: CASSLQEGGYTF; CDR3 DNA: TGCGCCAGCAGCTTACAGGAGGGGGGCTACACCTTC
CDR3 length: 13; clone size: .; D gene: .; J gene: TRBJ1-1; V gene: TRBV19; CDR3 protein: CASSSTQNTEAFF; CDR3 DNA: TGTGCCAGTAGTTCAACACAGAACACTGAAGCTTTCTTT
CDR3 length: 14; clone size: once; D gene: TRBD1; J gene: TRBJ2-5; V gene: TRBV5-6; CDR3 protein: CASSLPQGEETQYF; CDR3 DNA: TGTGCCAGCAGCTTGCCACAGGGGGAAGAGACCCAGTACTTC
CDR3 length: 15; clone size: .; D gene: .; J gene: TRBJ2-7; V gene: TRBV6-4; CDR3 protein: CASRGAGAPSYEQYF; CDR3 DNA: TGTGCCAGCAGAGGGGCAGGGGCTCCTTCCTACGAGCAGTACTTC
CDR3 length: 13; clone size: .; D gene: TRBD1; J gene: TRBJ1-2; V gene: TRBV30; CDR3 protein: CAGDRGVRNGYTF; CDR3 DNA: TGTGCCGGAGACAGGGGCGTCCGGAATGGCTACACCTTC
CDR3 length: 14; clone size: .; D gene: .; J gene: TRBJ2-2; V gene: TRBV7-2; CDR3 protein: CASSLFVGSGELFF; CDR3 DNA: TGTGCCAGCAGCTTATTCGTCGGGTCCGGAGAGCTGTTTTTT
CDR3 length: 11; clone size: once; D gene: .; J gene: TRBJ2-3; V gene: TRBV24-1; CDR3 protein: CARSGIDTQYF; CDR3 DNA: TGTGCCAGGTCAGGGATCGATACGCAGTATTTT
CDR3 length: 15; clone size: .; D gene: TRBD1; J gene: TRBJ1-2; V gene: TRBV28; CDR3 protein: CASSGSDRANYGYTF; CDR3 DNA: TGTGCCAGCAGTGGATCGGACAGGGCTAACTATGGCTACACCTTC
CDR3 length: 11; clone size: .; D gene: TRBD1; J gene: TRBJ2-5; V gene: TRBV5-1; CDR3 protein: CASSLTGVQYF; CDR3 DNA: TGCGCCAGCAGCTTGACAGGGGTCCAGTACTTC
CDR3 length: 12; clone size: .; D gene: .; J gene: TRBJ1-6; V gene: TRBV6-2/TRBV6-3; CDR3 protein: CASSYRNSPLHF; CDR3 DNA: TGTGCCAGCAGTTATCGTAATTCACCCCTCCACTTT
CDR3 length: 15; clone size: .; D gene: .; J gene: TRBJ1-6; V gene: TRBV4-2; CDR3 protein: CASSQGRTLNSPLHF; CDR3 DNA: TGTGCCAGCAGCCAAGGCCGGACACTTAATTCACCCCTCCACTTT
CDR3 length: 14; clone size: few; D gene: .; J gene: TRBJ1-3; V gene: TRBV9; CDR3 protein: CASSAQGGLNTIYF; CDR3 DNA: TGTGCCAGCAGCGCACAGGGTGGATTGAACACCATATATTTT
CDR3 length: 17; clone size: .; D gene: .; J gene: TRBJ1-3; V gene: TRBV28; CDR3 protein: CASSGIQGTYSGNTIYF; CDR3 DNA: TGTGCCAGCAGTGGAATTCAGGGGACCTACTCTGGAAACACCATATATTTT
CDR3 length: 15; clone size: .; D gene: .; J gene: TRBJ1-5; V gene: TRBV18; CDR3 protein: CASSATGSYNQPQHF; CDR3 DNA: TGTGCCAGCTCAGCTACTGGGAGCTACAATCAGCCCCAGCATTTT
CDR3 length: 14; clone size: .; D gene: .; J gene: TRBJ1-6; V gene: TRBV27; CDR3 protein: CASSLSAWGSPLHF; CDR3 DNA: TGTGCCAGCAGTTTGTCAGCTTGGGGCTCACCCCTCCACTTT
CDR3 length: 13; clone size: few; D gene: .; J gene: TRBJ1-5; V gene: TRBV6-2/TRBV6-3; CDR3 protein: CASSPTLRQPQHF; CDR3 DNA: TGTGCCAGCAGTCCCACGCTGCGGCAGCCCCAGCATTTT
CDR3 length: 13; clone size: few; D gene: .; J gene: TRBJ1-1; V gene: TRBV11-3; CDR3 protein: CASSTLSSAEAFF; CDR3 DNA: TGTGCCAGCAGTACTCTGAGTTCCGCTGAAGCTTTCTTT
CDR3 length: 13; clone size: .; D gene: .; J gene: TRBJ2-7; V gene: TRBV7-9; CDR3 protein: CASSLGGLYEQYF; CDR3 DNA: TGTGCCAGCAGCTTAGGGGGACTCTACGAGCAGTACTTC
CDR3 length: 16; clone size: few; D gene: .; J gene: TRBJ1-1; V gene: TRBV11-3; CDR3 protein: CASSLDQWGRGTEAFF; CDR3 DNA: TGTGCCAGCAGCTTAGATCAGTGGGGGCGTGGTACTGAAGCTTTCTTT
CDR3 length: 13; clone size: .; D gene: .; J gene: TRBJ1-2; V gene: TRBV6-1; CDR3 protein: CASSEGEGDGYTF; CDR3 DNA: TGTGCCAGCAGTGAAGGTGAGGGAGATGGCTACACCTTC
CDR3 length: 16; clone size: .; D gene: .; J gene: TRBJ1-2; V gene: TRBV11-3; CDR3 protein: CASSPFGGASNYGYTF; CDR3 DNA: TGTGCCAGCAGCCCTTTTGGGGGCGCTTCTAACTATGGCTACACCTTC
CDR3 length: 16; clone size: .; D gene: TRBD1; J gene: TRBJ1-4; V gene: TRBV5-8; CDR3 protein: CASSLGTGLGNEKLFF; CDR3 DNA: TGTGCCAGCAGCTTGGGGACAGGGTTGGGTAATGAAAAACTGTTTTTT
CDR3 length: 16; clone size: .; D gene: .; J gene: TRBJ1-6; V gene: TRBV9; CDR3 protein: CASSVVGGGGDSPLHF; CDR3 DNA: TGTGCCAGCAGCGTAGTTGGGGGCGGGGGCGATTCACCCCTCCACTTT
CDR3 length: 14; clone size: .; D gene: .; J gene: TRBJ2-6; V gene: TRBV27; CDR3 protein: CASSVQSGANVLTF; CDR3 DNA: TGTGCCAGCAGTGTACAATCTGGGGCCAACGTCCTGACTTTC
CDR3 length: 15; clone size: .; D gene: .; J gene: TRBJ2-5; V gene: TRBV5-1; CDR3 protein: CASSSLGRVGETQYF; CDR3 DNA: TGCGCCAGCAGCTCCCTCGGCCGCGTCGGGGAGACCCAGTACTTC
CDR3 length: 14; clone size: .; D gene: .; J gene: TRBJ2-7; V gene: TRBV5-1; CDR3 protein: CASSAGLGTAGQYF; CDR3 DNA: TGCGCCAGCAGCGCCGGACTGGGAACAGCTGGGCAGTACTTC
CDR3 length: 17; clone size: .; D gene: TRBD1; J gene: TRBJ1-6; V gene: TRBV18; CDR3 protein: CASSRGQPGQHNSPLHF; CDR3 DNA: TGTGCCAGCTCACGAGGGCAGCCGGGACAGCATAATTCACCCCTCCACTTT
CDR3 length: 16; clone size: .; D gene: TRBD2; J gene: TRBJ2-7; V gene: TRBV6-6; CDR3 protein: CASSRTTSGGSYEQYF; CDR3 DNA: TGTGCCAGCAGTCGAACCACTAGCGGGGGCTCCTACGAGCAGTACTTC
CDR3 length: 14; clone size: .; D gene: .; J gene: TRBJ1-6; V gene: TRBV6-5; CDR3 protein: CASSYVHRDSPLHF; CDR3 DNA: TGTGCCAGCAGTTACGTCCACAGGGATTCACCCCTCCACTTT
CDR3 length: 12; clone size: .; D gene: .; J gene: TRBJ2-7; V gene: TRBV7-8; CDR3 protein: CASSLETYEQYF; CDR3 DNA: TGTGCCAGCAGCTTGGAGACTTACGAGCAGTACTTC
CDR3 length: 12; clone size: .; D gene: .; J gene: TRBJ1-1; V gene: TRBV30; CDR3 protein: CAWRRWNTEAFF; CDR3 DNA: TGTGCCTGGAGGCGGTGGAACACTGAAGCTTTCTTT
CDR3 length: 16; clone size: few; D gene: TRBD2; J gene: TRBJ2-2; V gene: TRBV6-6; CDR3 protein: CASSRTSGGNTGELFF; CDR3 DNA: TGTGCCAGCAGTCGGACTAGCGGGGGGAACACCGGGGAGCTGTTTTTT
CDR3 length: 16; clone size: .; D gene: TRBD1; J gene: TRBJ1-1; V gene: TRBV4-1; CDR3 protein: CASSQTRGQAGTEAFF; CDR3 DNA: TGCGCCAGCAGCCAAACTCGGGGACAGGCGGGCACTGAAGCTTTCTTT
CDR3 length: 15; clone size: once; D gene: TRBD2; J gene: TRBJ2-3; V gene: TRBV5-1; CDR3 protein: CASSFSGGYTDTQYF; CDR3 DNA: TGCGCCAGCAGCTTTAGCGGGGGGTACACAGATACGCAGTATTTT
CDR3 length: 14; clone size: .; D gene: .; J gene: TRBJ1-4; V gene: TRBV5-1; CDR3 protein: CASSADTGGEKLFF; CDR3 DNA: TGCGCCAGCAGCGCGGACACGGGGGGCGAAAAACTGTTTTTT
CDR3 length: 14; clone size: .; D gene: TRBD1; J gene: TRBJ2-7; V gene: TRBV27; CDR3 protein: CASSLGQGADEQYF; CDR3 DNA: TGTGCCAGCAGTTTGGGACAGGGGGCCGACGAGCAGTACTTC
CDR3 length: 12; clone size: .; D gene: TRBD1; J gene: TRBJ2-1; V gene: TRBV29-1; CDR3 protein: CSVRQGYNEQFF; CDR3 DNA: TGCAGCGTCCGACAGGGCTACAATGAGCAGTTCTTC
CDR3 length: 14; clone size: .; D gene: .; J gene: TRBJ1-4; V gene: TRBV18; CDR3 protein: CASSPPADNEKLFF; CDR3 DNA: TGTGCCAGCTCACCACCGGCGGATAATGAAAAACTGTTTTTT